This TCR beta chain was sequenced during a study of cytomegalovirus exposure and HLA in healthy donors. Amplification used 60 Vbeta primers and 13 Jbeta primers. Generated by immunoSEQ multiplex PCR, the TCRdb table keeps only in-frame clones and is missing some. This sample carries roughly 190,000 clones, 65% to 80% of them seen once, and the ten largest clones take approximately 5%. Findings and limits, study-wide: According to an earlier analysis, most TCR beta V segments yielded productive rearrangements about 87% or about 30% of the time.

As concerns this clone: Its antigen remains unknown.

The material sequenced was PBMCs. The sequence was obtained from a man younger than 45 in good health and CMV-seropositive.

As DNA, the CDR3 is TGTGCCAGCAGTCTAACCGCGGGACAGAACTACGAGCAGTACTTC. It specifies CASSLTAGQNYEQYF. J is TRBJ2-7 and V is TRBV28; a possible D gene is TRBD1 (7 bases). This CDR3 has 15 amino acids. Germline values: CDR1 MDHEN, CDR2 SYDVKM. V lost 5 bases and J lost 3, with 17 bases in between.